The 28 T cell receptor beta chains below were found in one sample sequenced in a study of blood T cell repertoires in COVID-19. The repertoire was sequenced with immunoSEQ multiplex PCR; TCRdb's copy has only in-frame clones and lacks some. The sample has about 110,000 clones, 84% seen once; the top ten hold 5.5% to 8%. Sequences were obtained from peripheral blood. These receptors originate from a woman aged 45 to 65 with acute or convalescent COVID-19.

Worth noting for this clone: The junction departs from germline at one end; a sequencing error may be responsible. V usage is TRBV29-1 and J usage is TRBJ1-6; 8 bases are a match to TRBD1. In germline, CDR1 is SQVTM, CDR2 ANQGSEA. The CDR3 is 15 residues long. CDR3 amino acids: CIVGTGHVEDHPLHF. DNA of the CDR3: TGCATCGTTGGGACAGGCCACGTCGAAGATCACCCCCTCCACTTT.

V is TRBV5-1 and J is TRBJ1-1; possibly TRBD1 for D (5 bases). Per germline, CDR1 SGHRS and CDR2 YFSETQ. V was trimmed by 1 base and J by 1 base, leaving 11 bases between them. CDR3 size: 15 residues. CDR3 loop: CASSLIGQGNTEAFF. The DNA for the CDR3 is TGCGCCAGCAGCTTGATAGGGCAGGGGAACACTGAAGCTTTCTTT.

This chain uses TRBV5-1 with TRBJ2-7, with D perhaps TRBD1 (6 bases). Trimming left V 4 bases short and J 0 bases short, with 11 bases between. Germline V gives CDR1 SGHRS, CDR2 YFSETQ. The CDR3 is 14 residues long. The CDR3 sequence is CASSDQGGSYEQYF. The CDR3 nucleotides read TGCGCCAGCAGCGACCAAGGGGGCTCCTACGAGCAGTACTTC.

This rearrangement joins TRBV5-1 to TRBJ1-2, with D possibly TRBD1 on 6 matching bases. The CDR3 length is 15 residues. CDR1 is SGHRS, CDR2 YFSETQ, per germline. The germline V and J ends were trimmed by 7 bases and 0 bases, with 16 bases remaining between them. The CDR3 region is CASALPDRSNYGYTF. In DNA form, the CDR3 reads TGCGCCAGCGCCCTCCCAGACAGGTCTAACTATGGCTACACCTTC.

The chain recombines TRBV12-3 or TRBV12-4 with TRBJ1-1; D gene unclear. V lost 5 bases and J lost 7, with 11 bases in between. The length of the CDR3 is 12 residues. CDR3: CASSPRGVEAFF. The CDR3 DNA reads as TGTGCCAGCAGTCCCAGAGGAGTTGAAGCTTTCTTT.

The genes are TRBV6-5 and TRBJ2-3, with D possibly TRBD1 on 5 matching bases. CDR3 size: 15 residues. CDR1 is MNHEY, CDR2 SVGAGI, per germline. V was cut by 6 bases and J by 1 base, with 14 bases left in between. The chain's CDR3 is CASRPEGARTDTQYF. In nucleotides, the CDR3 is TGTGCCAGCAGGCCGGAAGGGGCCCGCACAGATACGCAGTATTTT.

This clone was seen just once. The chain carries TRBV6-5 and TRBJ1-1, with D perhaps matching TRBD1 (6 bases). Trimming cost V 6 bases and J 0 bases, with 14 bases left between them. Per germline, CDR1 MNHEY and CDR2 SVGAGI. This CDR3 has 15 residues. The CDR3 region is CASSRHGQMNTEAFF. The CDR3 bases are TGTGCCAGCAGCCGGCACGGACAGATGAACACTGAAGCTTTCTTT.

This chain joins TRBV19 and TRBJ1-5; D may be TRBD1 (6 bases). The germline V and J ends were trimmed by 3 bases and 4 bases, with 13 bases remaining between them. The CDR3 is made up of 15 amino acids. Germline CDR1 is LNHDA and CDR2 is SQIVND (reference sequence). The CDR3: CASSMGHPRNQPQHF. The CDR3, as DNA: TGTGCCAGTAGTATGGGACACCCTAGGAATCAGCCCCAGCATTTT.

The chain combines TRBV12-5 with TRBJ2-5; tentatively, D is TRBD1 (5 bases). This CDR3 has 16 amino acids. Germline V gene data show CDR1 as LGHNT and CDR2 as FRNRAP. V lost 2 bases to trimming and J lost 5 bases, with 18 bases between them. CDR3 sequence reads: CASGLRNRMIGETQYF. CDR3 DNA: TGTGCTAGTGGTTTGAGGAACAGGATGATTGGGGAGACCCAGTACTTC.

A single count supports this clone. The gene calls are TRBV7-8 and TRBJ2-2; D gene unclear. This CDR3 is 16 amino acids long. V shed 7 bases and J shed 7 bases, with 22 bases lying between them. Per germline, CDR1 SGHVS and CDR2 FQNEAQ. CDR3 region: CASNPGVGFEYGELFF. The DNA of the CDR3 is TGTGCCAGCAATCCGGGTGTAGGCTTTGAGTACGGGGAGCTGTTTTTT.

The genes are TRBV5-1 and TRBJ1-1; the D gene is possibly TRBD1 (6 bases). This CDR3 comprises 14 residues. Trimming left V 0 bases short and J 10 bases short, with 16 bases between. Germline CDR1 reads SGHRS; CDR2 reads YFSETQ. As DNA, the CDR3 is TGCGCCAGCAGCTTGGAAGGACAGCCCCCAGGAGCTTTCTTT. It translates to CASSLEGQPPGAFF.

V usage is TRBV6-6 and J usage is TRBJ2-7; D might be TRBD2 (5 bases). This CDR3 comprises 14 residues. V gave up 6 bases and J gave up 1 base, with 13 bases separating them. Germline CDR1 and CDR2: MNHNY and SVGAGI (reference sequence). DNA of the CDR3: TGTGCCAGCAGGGACTCCGGCGGGTCCTACGAGCAGTACTTC. This gives the protein CASRDSGGSYEQYF.

This clone was observed at least ten times. A read error may produce the germline difference seen at one junction end. CDR3 in amino acids: CASSPTRDRENHF. CDR3 coding DNA: TGTGCCAGCAGTCCCACCCGGGACAGGGAAAATCACTTC. The rearrangement links TRBV2 to TRBJ2-7; TRBD1 matches 9 bases. This CDR3 comprises 13 residues. Per the germline V gene, CDR1 is SNHLY and CDR2 is FYNNEI.

This clone showed up just a few times. The J gene is TRBJ2-2, the V gene TRBV4-2; D gene uncertain. CDR3 length: 14 amino acids. Trimming cost V 0 bases and J 5 bases, with 7 bases left between them. Germline V lookup: CDR1 LGHNA, CDR2 YNFKEQ. DNA for the CDR3: TGTGCCAGCAGCCAAGAATATATTACCGGGGAGCTGTTTTTT. Translation gives CASSQEYITGELFF.

The chain uses TRBV5-6 and TRBJ2-1; D is unclear. V was cut by 6 bases and J by 4 bases, with 5 bases left in between. Germline V gene lookup returns CDR1 SGHDT and CDR2 YYEEEE. CDR3 length equals 11 residues. CDR3 coding DNA: TGTGCCAGCAATCAGTACAATGAGCAGTTCTTC. It codes for CASNQYNEQFF.

This clone was observed a few times. This chain joins TRBV19 and TRBJ1-2; 10 positions agree with TRBD1. CDR1 LNHDA and CDR2 SQIVND come from the germline V gene (reference sequence). The V segment lost 8 bases and the J segment 2 bases; nucleotides outside the gene matches: 5. The CDR3 sequence is 14 residues long. The chain's CDR3 is CASGRDRGNYGYTF. The CDR3 DNA reads TGTGCCAGTGGCCGGGACAGGGGAAACTATGGCTACACCTTC. Full variable domain (missing parts from reference TRBV19 and TRBJ1-2): DGGITQSPKYLFRKEGQNVTLSCEQNLNHDAMYWYRQDPGQGLRLIYYSQIVNDFQKGDIAEGYSVSREKKESFPLTVTSAQKNPTAFYLCASGRDRGNYGYTFGSGTRLTVV.

This clone showed up just a few times. The chain links TRBV28 to TRBJ2-2; 11 nucleotides agree with TRBD1. The CDR3 has 16 amino acids. The germline CDR1 and CDR2 sequences are MDHEN and SYDVKM. V dropped 2 bases and J dropped 6; count of bases not matched to a gene: 5. The CDR3 here is CASSLAGTGGAGELFF. The CDR3 coding sequence is TGTGCCAGCAGTTTAGCCGGGACAGGGGGTGCCGGGGAGCTGTTTTTT.

The chain is built from TRBV24-1 and TRBJ1-6, with TRBD1 matching over 7 bases. V gave up 0 bases and J gave up 0 bases; unmatched junction bases: 10. CDR1 KGHDR and CDR2 SFDVKD come from the germline V gene. The CDR3 extends over 20 amino acids. This chain's CDR3 is CATSDLDRANQSSYNSPLHF. In nucleotides, the CDR3 is TGTGCCACCAGTGATTTGGACAGGGCAAACCAGAGCTCCTATAATTCACCCCTCCACTTT.

The gene calls are TRBV5-6 and TRBJ1-2; TRBD1 agrees at 9 bases. The germline gives CDR1 SGHDT, CDR2 YYEEEE. V shed 4 bases and J 8 bases; nucleotides not matched to a gene: 6. There are 13 residues in the CDR3. CDR3 residues: CASSAGQGLGYTF. DNA of the CDR3: TGTGCCAGCAGCGCCGGACAGGGGTTGGGCTACACCTTC. Combining the CDR3 with reference TRBV5-6 and TRBJ1-2 gives the whole variable domain DAGVTQSPTHLIKTRGQQVTLRCSPKSGHDTVSWYQQALGQGPQFIFQYYEEEERQRGNFPDRFSGHQFPNYSSELNVNALLLGDSALYLCASSAGQGLGYTFGSGTRLTVV.

The chain recombines TRBV6-1 with TRBJ1-2, with a weak D call TRBD1 (6 bases). Trimming stripped 3 bases from V and 9 bases from J, with 14 bases between. The CDR3 consists of 13 residues. The germline V gene has CDR1 MNHNS and CDR2 SASEGT. CDR3 protein: CASSDARGGSYTF. The CDR3 DNA reads TGTGCCAGCAGTGATGCCAGGGGCGGAAGCTACACCTTC.

This chain links TRBV6-5 with TRBJ1-1; D might be TRBD1 (6 bases). V lost 2 bases and J lost 1, with 11 bases in between. The CDR3 is made up of 15 amino acids. Germline CDR1 is MNHEY and CDR2 is SVGAGI. The CDR3, as DNA: TGTGCCAGCAGTTACCCTCAGGGGCCGAACACTGAAGCTTTCTTT. It encodes CASSYPQGPNTEAFF.

This clone was recorded a few times. V usage is TRBV5-6 and J usage is TRBJ1-2; a possible D gene is TRBD1 (5 bases). The germline V and J ends were trimmed by 2 bases and 8 bases, with 13 bases remaining between them. The germline V gene has CDR1 SGHDT and CDR2 YYEEEE. CDR3 length: 13 residues. The DNA of the CDR3 is TGTGCCAGCAGCTTCCGGGACTCAAGGGGCTACACCTTC. Amino acid sequence: CASSFRDSRGYTF.

A few counts support this clone. This rearrangement joins TRBV3-1 (or the pseudogene TRBV3-2) to TRBJ1-1, with 7 bases aligning to TRBD1. In germline, CDR1 is LGHDT, CDR2 YNNKEL (reference sequence). This CDR3 has 15 residues. J gave up 1 base and V 4 bases, and 6 bases lay outside the gene matches. CDR3 nucleotides: TGTGCCAGCAGCCGTCCGACAGGGCAGAACACTGAAGCTTTCTTT. The encoded protein is CASSRPTGQNTEAFF.

The V gene is TRBV2, the J gene TRBJ1-6; no firm D call. V shed 5 bases and J shed 9 bases, with 11 bases lying between them. Germline loops: CDR1 SNHLY, CDR2 FYNNEI. The CDR3 is made up of 13 amino acids. In DNA form, the CDR3 reads TGTGCCAGCAGTCCAGGATTTTCTTCACCCCTCCACTTT. As protein: CASSPGFSSPLHF.

This rearrangement joins TRBV13 to TRBJ2-1; TRBD2 is a possible D gene (5 bases). The CDR3 length is 13 residues. Trimming removed 3 bases at V and 8 bases at J, with 11 bases between. Germline V lookup: CDR1 PRHDT, CDR2 FYEKMQ (reference sequence). The CDR3 loop is CASSLRGSDEQFF. The CDR3 bases are TGTGCCAGCAGCTTGCGAGGGTCGGATGAGCAGTTCTTC.

The rearrangement links TRBV21-1 to TRBJ1-2; TRBD1, the D gene given by the table, was not confirmed from the DNA. TRBV21-1 is noted as a pseudogene. CDR3 size: 14 residues. The chain's CDR3 is CASSKATFNYGYTF. For the CDR3, the DNA is TGTGCCAGCAGCAAAGCAACATTTAACTATGGCTACACCTTC.

The chain couples TRBV5-1 to TRBJ1-1; D perhaps matches TRBD1 (5 bases). V lost 0 bases to trimming and J lost 10 bases, with 22 bases between them. CDR3 length: 16 amino acids. CDR1 and CDR2 from the germline V gene are SGHRS and YFSETQ. The CDR3 bases are TGCGCCAGCAGCTTGGAACAGGTTGGGCCCCAGCTGACAGCTTTCTTT. Protein sequence: CASSLEQVGPQLTAFF.

This chain joins TRBV30 and TRBJ2-1, with 7 bases fitting TRBD2. Per the germline V gene, CDR1 is GTSNPN and CDR2 is SVGIG (reference sequence). CDR3 length equals 15 residues. The junction had 13 bases not matched to a gene; V was cut back by 3 bases and J by 8 bases. CDR3: CAWRAGTTLGDEQFF. The CDR3 DNA reads TGTGCCTGGAGAGCGGGGACTACTTTAGGGGATGAGCAGTTCTTC.